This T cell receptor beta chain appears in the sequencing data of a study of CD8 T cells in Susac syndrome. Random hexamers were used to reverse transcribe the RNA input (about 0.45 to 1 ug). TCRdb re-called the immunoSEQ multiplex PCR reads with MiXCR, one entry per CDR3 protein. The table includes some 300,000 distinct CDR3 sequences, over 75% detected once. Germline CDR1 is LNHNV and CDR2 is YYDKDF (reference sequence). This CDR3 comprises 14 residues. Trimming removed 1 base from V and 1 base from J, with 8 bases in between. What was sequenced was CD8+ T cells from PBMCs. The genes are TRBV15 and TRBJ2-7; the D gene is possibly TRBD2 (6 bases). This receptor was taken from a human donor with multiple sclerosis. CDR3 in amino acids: CATSRGGESYEQYF. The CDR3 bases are TGTGCCACCAGCAGAGGGGGGGAATCCTACGAGCAGTACTTC.